The table lists the clone carrying this TCR beta chain with a few counts. This record comes from a study of T-cell memory formation after mild COVID-19. About the research overall: Among the donors, TCR clusters were largely specific to each donor.

Germline assignment: CDR1 SGHTA and CDR2 FQGTGA. V dropped 4 bases and J dropped 0 bases, with 13 bases sitting between them. CDR3 length: 16 amino acids. Via MiXCR, TCRdb re-called the 5' RACE reads, giving one row per CDR3 protein. Of a few hundred thousand distinct CDR3 sequences listed, 13% to 15% were seen once; the top ten hold around 21%. This TCR came from a man aged 18 to 30 who had mild COVID-19 (a few samples of this study predate the infection). Cell type and time point are not known. The sample taken for sequencing was PBMCs or a T cell subset sorted from them (not recorded which). The rearrangement joins TRBV7-3 to TRBJ2-1, with TRBD1 as a possible D gene (5 bases). The DNA of the CDR3 is TGTGCCAGCAGCTCACAGGCTACGGGCTCCTACAATGAGCAGTTCTTC. This codes for CASSSQATGSYNEQFF. The variable domain in full, with the rest retrieved from reference TRBV7-3 and TRBJ2-1, is GAGVSQTPSNKVTEKGKYVELRCDPISGHTALYWYRQSLGQGPEFLIYFQGTGAADDSGLPNDRFFAVRPEGSVSTLKIQRTERGDSAVYLCASSSQATGSYNEQFFGPGTRLTVL.